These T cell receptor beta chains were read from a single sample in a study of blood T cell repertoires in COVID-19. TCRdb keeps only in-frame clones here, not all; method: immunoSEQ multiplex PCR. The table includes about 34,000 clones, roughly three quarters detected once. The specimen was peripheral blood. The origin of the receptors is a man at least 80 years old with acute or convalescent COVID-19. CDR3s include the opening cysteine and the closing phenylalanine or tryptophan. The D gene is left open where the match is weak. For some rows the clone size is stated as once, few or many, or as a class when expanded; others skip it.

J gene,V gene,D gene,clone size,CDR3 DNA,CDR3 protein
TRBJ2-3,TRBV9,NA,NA,TGTGCCAGCAGCGCTGATGGCCTTTCAGATACGCAGTATTTT,CASSADGLSDTQYF
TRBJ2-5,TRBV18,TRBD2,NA,TGTGCCAGCTCACCACCGACAGCGGGGGGTCAAGAGACCCAGTACTTC,CASSPPTAGGQETQYF
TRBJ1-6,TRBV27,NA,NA,TGTGCCAGCACCGGGCGGGGGCGGGCCTCACCCCTCCACTTT,CASTGRGRASPLHF
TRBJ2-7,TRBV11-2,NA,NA,TGTGCCAGCAGCTTAGATCAGACAGCGATCTACGAGCAGTACTTC,CASSLDQTAIYEQYF
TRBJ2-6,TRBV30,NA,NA,TGTGCCTGGAGCACGGGTGGAACCGGGGCCAACGTCCTGACTTTC,CAWSTGGTGANVLTF
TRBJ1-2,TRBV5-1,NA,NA,TGCGCCAGCAGGGGAGTAGGGCTGATGTTTGGCTACACCTTC,CASRGVGLMFGYTF
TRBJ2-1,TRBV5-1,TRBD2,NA,TGCGCCAGCAGCTTGGACGGGGGGGCATACAATGAGCAGTTCTTC,CASSLDGGAYNEQFF
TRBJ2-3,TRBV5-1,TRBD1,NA,TGCGCCAGCAGCCCGACAGGGGGCACAGATACGCAGTATTTT,CASSPTGGTDTQYF
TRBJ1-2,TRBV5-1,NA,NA,TGCGCCAGCAGCCAAGACATTTATGGCTACACCTTC,CASSQDIYGYTF
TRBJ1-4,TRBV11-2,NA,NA,TGTGCCAGCAGCCACACCAAGGGGCAGGGAAAACTGTTTTTT,CASSHTKGQGKLFF
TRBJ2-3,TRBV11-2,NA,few,TGTGCCAGCAGCTTTTGGACTAGCACAGATACGCAGTATTTT,CASSFWTSTDTQYF
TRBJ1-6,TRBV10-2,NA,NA,TGCGCCAGCAATGCGAGGGAGAGCGAATCACCCCTCCACTTT,CASNARESESPLHF
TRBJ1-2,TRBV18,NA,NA,TGTGCCAGCTCAGTCGACTCATATGGCTACACCTTC,CASSVDSYGYTF
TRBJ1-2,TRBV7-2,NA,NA,TGTGCCAGCAGCTTAGAACTCGCCGCGGGGCCCAGTGGCTATGGCTACACCTTC,CASSLELAAGPSGYGYTF
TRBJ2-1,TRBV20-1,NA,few,TGCAGTGCTAGTAGGCGGGGTAGCTCCTACAATGAGCAGTTCTTC,CSASRRGSSYNEQFF
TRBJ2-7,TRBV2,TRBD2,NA,TGTGCCTCCCGGGGGGTGGGGCTCGAGCAGTACTTC,CASRGVGLEQYF
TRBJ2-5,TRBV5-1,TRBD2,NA,TGCGCCAGCAGCTCCGGCCTAGCGGGGGAAGAGACCCAGTACTTC,CASSSGLAGEETQYF
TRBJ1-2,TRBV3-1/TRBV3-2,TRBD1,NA,TGTGCCAGCACCCCCGGGACAGGGGGCTTCTATGGCTACACCTTC,CASTPGTGGFYGYTF
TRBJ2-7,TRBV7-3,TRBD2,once,TGTGCCAGCAGGAGACTAGCGGGAGGACTAGACGAGCAGTACTTC,CASRRLAGGLDEQYF
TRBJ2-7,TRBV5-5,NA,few,TGTGCCAGCAGCTTTCTCGCCAGGGGGGTCGAGCAGTACTTC,CASSFLARGVEQYF
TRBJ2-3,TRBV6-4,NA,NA,TGTGCCAGCAGTGATGCTTCTAAAACTACGCAGTATTTT,CASSDASKTTQYF
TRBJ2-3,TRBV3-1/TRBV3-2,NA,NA,TGTGCCAGCAGCCCAAGACGGACAACTTTTAGCACAGATACGCAGTATTTT,CASSPRRTTFSTDTQYF
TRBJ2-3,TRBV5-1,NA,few,TGCGCCAGCAGACTGCAGGGTTACACAGATACGCAGTATTTT,CASRLQGYTDTQYF
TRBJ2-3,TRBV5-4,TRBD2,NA,TGTGCCAGCTCGCCTTTAGCCGGGACTAGAAGCACAGATACGCAGTATTTT,CASSPLAGTRSTDTQYF
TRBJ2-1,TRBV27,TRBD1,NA,TGTGCCAGCAGTTTATTGGTGACAGGGGTAGCTGAGCAGTTCTTC,CASSLLVTGVAEQFF
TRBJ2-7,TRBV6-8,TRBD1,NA,TGTGCCAGCACCGAGGACAGGGGGGAAAATAACGAGCAGTACTTC,CASTEDRGENNEQYF
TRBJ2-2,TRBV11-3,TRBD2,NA,TGTGCCAGCAGCTTACTAGCGGGAGGACCCGGGGAGCTGTTTTTT,CASSLLAGGPGELFF
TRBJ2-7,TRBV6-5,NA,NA,TGTGCCAGCAGTTACGACAGGTTCAAATCCTACGAGCAGTACTTC,CASSYDRFKSYEQYF
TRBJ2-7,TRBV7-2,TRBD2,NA,TGTGCCAGCAGCACTAGCGGGGGGCCCTACGAGCAGTACTTC,CASSTSGGPYEQYF
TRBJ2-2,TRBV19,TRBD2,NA,TGTGCCAGTACCCTCGGGGGGGGTCCCGGGGAGCTGTTTTTT,CASTLGGGPGELFF
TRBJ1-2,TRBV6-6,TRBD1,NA,TGTGCCAGCAGTCCCACAGGGGACTATGGCTACACCTTC,CASSPTGDYGYTF
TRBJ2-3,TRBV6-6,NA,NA,TGTGCCAGCAGTACAACGGGGTCCGATACGCAGTATTTT,CASSTTGSDTQYF
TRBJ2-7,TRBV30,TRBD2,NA,TGTGCCTGGAGTGTACTAGCGGGAGGGGACGAGCAGTACTTC,CAWSVLAGGDEQYF
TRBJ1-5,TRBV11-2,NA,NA,TGTGCCAGCAGCTTTGGCCTTAATCAGCCCCAGCATTTT,CASSFGLNQPQHF